This record concerns one T cell receptor beta chain sequence. The source of the sample is a study of cytomegalovirus exposure and HLA in healthy donors. The table came from immunoSEQ multiplex PCR; TCRdb's copy has only in-frame clones and leaves some out. The repertoire consists of about 130,000 clones, with roughly 87% occurring once and the leading ten covering roughly 9.3%. This CDR3 spans 11 amino acids. Looked up from germline, CDR1 is GTSNPN and CDR2 is SVGIG (reference sequence). Trimming removed 4 bases at V and 4 bases at J, with 7 bases between. This receptor was taken from a woman between 18 and 30 years old in good health and CMV-seropositive. Sequenced: PBMCs. This chain uses TRBV30 with TRBJ2-5; D gene uncertain. CDR3 sequence (DNA): TGTGCCTGGACTATGCTAGAGACCCAGTACTTC. It specifies CAWTMLETQYF.